This passage covers 13 T cell receptor beta chains from one sample sequenced in a study of CD8 T cells in Susac syndrome. The RNA, about 0.45 to 1 ug, was put through reverse transcription using random hexamers. Each CDR3 protein gets one entry after TCRdb re-called the immunoSEQ multiplex PCR reads with MiXCR. This repertoire shows nearly 110,000 distinct CDR3 sequences, roughly 94% found once; its top ten account for 0.41%. Input material: CD8+ T cells from PBMCs. Every receptor here comes from a human donor with Susac syndrome.

J is TRBJ1-3 and V is TRBV27; the D gene is possibly TRBD1 (6 bases). The CDR3 consists of 15 residues. Germline loops: CDR1 MNHEY, CDR2 SMNVEV (reference sequence). Between the trimmed V and J ends, which lost 1 base and 4 bases, there was a span of 11 bases. The CDR3 protein is CASSLFRGGGNTIYF. CDR3 DNA: TGTGCCAGCAGTTTATTCAGGGGTGGAGGAAACACCATATATTTT.

In this sample, this clonotype turned up once. The chain uses TRBV20-1 and TRBJ2-1; a weak D match, TRBD1 (6 bases). V was pared by 1 base and J by 2 bases, with 12 bases between. The CDR3 sequence is 15 residues long. Germline loops: CDR1 DFQATT, CDR2 SNEGSKA (reference sequence). CDR3 residues: CSARVGGTPYNEQFF. The CDR3 nucleotides read TGCAGTGCTAGAGTAGGGGGAACGCCCTACAATGAGCAGTTCTTC.

This rearrangement joins TRBV11-1 to TRBJ2-6; D ambiguous. V shed 3 bases and J shed 2 bases, with 8 bases lying between them. The CDR3 length is 15 residues. Per germline, CDR1 SGHAT and CDR2 FQDESV (reference sequence). DNA of the CDR3: TGTGCCAGCAGCTTTGGGGTTGCTGGGGCCAACGTCCTGACTTTC. Translating it yields CASSFGVAGANVLTF.

V and J are TRBV9 and TRBJ2-2; D might be TRBD1 or TRBD2, each matching 5 bases. V was trimmed by 5 bases and J by 7 bases, leaving 18 bases between them. Germline CDR1 reads SGDLS; CDR2 reads YYNGEE. This CDR3 region has 15 residues. The CDR3 nucleotides are TGTGCCAGCAGGGGGACCGACAGCGAGGGCGGGGAGCTGTTTTTT. Its translation is CASRGTDSEGGELFF.

This clonotype appeared once. The chain employs TRBV9 and TRBJ2-5; tentatively, D is TRBD1 (6 bases). The germline V gene has CDR1 SGDLS and CDR2 YYNGEE. V gave up 4 bases and J gave up 2 bases, with 12 bases separating them. The CDR3 runs 14 residues. The CDR3 DNA reads as TGTGCCAGCAGCCCTCAGGACAGACAAGAGACCCAGTACTTC. It codes for CASSPQDRQETQYF.

CDR3 sequence: CASSLTGHEQYF. The CDR3 nucleotides are TGTGCCAGCAGCTTGACAGGGCACGAGCAGTACTTC. The V call is TRBV12-3 or TRBV12-4, the J call TRBJ2-7; 7 bases fit TRBD1. The length of the CDR3 is 12 residues. J lost 5 bases, V lost 6 bases, and 4 bases had no gene match.

CDR3 nucleotides: TGTGCCAGCAGCTTATGGGGGGATCCCGAGCAGTTCTTC. As protein: CASSLWGDPEQFF. The chain links TRBV7-6 to TRBJ2-1, with D possibly being TRBD2 (6 bases). The CDR3 runs 13 residues. The V end lost 2 bases, the J end lost 10 bases, and 12 bases lay between the germline ends. Germline assignment: CDR1 SGHVS and CDR2 FNYEAQ. Combining the CDR3 with reference TRBV7-6 and TRBJ2-1 gives the whole variable domain GAGVSQSPRYKVTKRGQDVALRCDPISGHVSLYWYRQALGQGPEFLTYFNYEAQQDKSGLPNDRFSAERPEGSISTLTIQRTEQRDSAMYRCASSLWGDPEQFFGPGTRLTVL.

This rearrangement joins TRBV9 to TRBJ2-3, with 10 nucleotides matching TRBD2. Germline values: CDR1 SGDLS, CDR2 YYNGEE. After removal of 0 bases from V and 1 base from J, the junction contained 8 bases not matched to a gene. This CDR3 has 18 amino acids. CDR3 nucleotides: TGTGCCAGCAGCGTAGCCCCACCTCTAGCGGGAGGCACAGATACGCAGTATTTT. It encodes CASSVAPPLAGGTDTQYF.

This sequence joins TRBV9 and TRBJ1-5; D possibly corresponds to TRBD1 (5 bases). Germline V lookup: CDR1 SGDLS, CDR2 YYNGEE. There are 14 residues in the CDR3. The V and J ends lost 0 bases and 7 bases respectively, with 11 bases between them. The CDR3 coding sequence is TGTGCCAGCAGCGTAGGCCAGGGAGGCCAGCCCCAGCATTTT. Its translation: CASSVGQGGQPQHF.

This rearrangement joins TRBV12-3 or TRBV12-4 to TRBJ1-2; 7 bases are shared with TRBD1. This CDR3 contains 13 residues. With V trimmed by 4 bases and J by 4 bases, 3 bases remained unmatched. Here the CDR3 reads CASSWTGSYGYTF. The DNA for the CDR3 is TGTGCCAGCAGTTGGACAGGAAGCTATGGCTACACCTTC.

The V and J genes are TRBV19 and TRBJ1-2; D call uncertain. The CDR3 consists of 11 residues. The V gene's germline CDR1 is LNHDA and CDR2 SQIVND (reference sequence). V lost 3 bases, J lost 7 bases, and 6 bases lay in between. DNA of the CDR3: TGTGCCAGTAGTATCCTGGGTGGCTACACCTTC. Translating it yields CASSILGGYTF.

V gene TRBV5-6 combines with J gene TRBJ2-3; no reliable D call. V lost 4 bases and J 1 base, leaving 10 bases between the germline ends. Germline assignment: CDR1 SGHDT and CDR2 YYEEEE. The CDR3 consists of 14 residues. CDR3 coding DNA: TGTGCCAGCAGCCTCGAGGAGCGCACAGATACGCAGTATTTT. Its protein product is CASSLEERTDTQYF.

The genes are TRBV6-5 and TRBJ2-5, with 7 bases lining up with TRBD2. CDR3 length equals 14 residues. V lost 2 bases and J lost 3; bases outside the gene matches: 3. Germline V CDR1 and CDR2: MNHEY, SVGAGI. CDR3: CASSYGAGEETQYF. CDR3 nucleotides: TGTGCCAGCAGTTACGGGGCGGGGGAAGAGACCCAGTACTTC.